One and the same sample provided the 31 T cell receptor beta chains below, sequenced in a study of T cells after yellow fever vaccination. One entry per CDR3 protein, called by TCRdb with MiXCR from the 5' RACE reads. The sample lists approximately 160,000 distinct CDR3 sequences, around 9.7% occurring once. The sequencing used CD8+ T cells sorted from PBMCs, collected 45 days after the yellow fever booster vaccination. These receptors all stem from a man aged 18-30 years who received the YFV17D yellow fever vaccine.

The sample holds a few counts of this clonotype. The V gene is TRBV7-9, the J gene TRBJ1-3, with D unclear. This CDR3 is 14 amino acids long. V lost 1 base, J lost 3 bases, and 7 bases lay in between. Germline CDR1 is SEHNR and CDR2 is FQNEAQ (reference sequence). The DNA for the CDR3 is TGTGCCAGCAGCTTAGGTCGGGATGGAAACACCATATATTTT. Its translation is CASSLGRDGNTIYF.

The chain is built from TRBV5-1 and TRBJ2-3; TRBD2 agrees at 9 bases. Trimming cost V 4 bases and J 2 bases; bases outside gene matches: 11. The CDR3 has 17 residues. Germline loops: CDR1 SGHRS, CDR2 YFSETQ. The CDR3 region is CASSLRLAGVVTDTQYF. CDR3 nucleotide sequence: TGCGCCAGCAGCCTCCGGTTAGCGGGGGTTGTCACAGATACGCAGTATTTT.

This clonotype was seen a handful of times. This chain connects TRBV27 to TRBJ1-5; possible D gene TRBD1, 6 bases. This CDR3 is built from 15 residues. CDR1 is MNHEY and CDR2 is SMNVEV in the germline V gene (reference sequence). Between the trimmed V and J ends, which lost 4 bases and 6 bases, there was a span of 16 bases. CDR3: CASSSLGGLLQPQHF. The CDR3 DNA is TGTGCCAGCAGTTCCCTGGGGGGCCTACTTCAGCCCCAGCATTTT.

The genes are TRBV9 and TRBJ2-1; D remains unclear. V lost 5 bases and J 1 base, leaving 13 bases between the germline ends. This CDR3 has 15 amino acids. Germline V lookup: CDR1 SGDLS, CDR2 YYNGEE. The CDR3 reads CASRERVRSYNEQFF. CDR3 coding DNA: TGTGCCAGCAGAGAAAGGGTCCGGTCCTACAATGAGCAGTTCTTC.

This rearrangement joins TRBV7-8 to TRBJ2-1; D call uncertain. The V gene's germline CDR1 is SGHVS and CDR2 FQNEAQ. V was shortened by 8 bases and J by 0 bases, with 11 bases between the two germline ends. The CDR3 extends over 14 amino acids. CDR3 amino acids: CASVGVSSYNEQFF. CDR3 coding DNA: TGTGCCAGCGTTGGGGTTAGCTCCTACAATGAGCAGTTCTTC.

The table lists this clonotype with many counts. The chain combines TRBV11-2 with TRBJ2-1; D unclear. CDR1 SGHAT and CDR2 FQNNGV come from the germline V gene. The CDR3 covers 12 residues. V lost 2 bases and J 12 bases, leaving 11 bases between the germline ends. The CDR3: CASSLIGMGQFF. CDR3 bases: TGTGCCAGCAGCTTAATTGGAATGGGGCAGTTCTTC.

V usage is TRBV5-5 and J usage is TRBJ1-2; D unresolved. The CDR3 runs to 14 residues. Germline lookup yields CDR1 SGHKS and CDR2 YYEKEE (reference sequence). Trimming left V 0 bases short and J 6 bases short, with 12 bases between. As DNA, the CDR3 is TGTGCCAGCAGCTTGGACGGTGTTTACGATGGCTACACCTTC. The encoded protein is CASSLDGVYDGYTF.

This chain joins TRBV6-2 or TRBV6-3 and TRBJ2-5; D possibly corresponds to TRBD2 (5 bases). Trimming pared 2 bases from V and 4 bases from J, leaving 14 bases between. The CDR3 length is 15 residues. From germline, CDR1 is MNHEY and CDR2 SVGEGT. The CDR3 DNA reads as TGTGCCAGCAGTTACATCGGAGGTTTCGTAGAGACCCAGTACTTC. Its protein product is CASSYIGGFVETQYF.

The V call is TRBV7-9, the J call TRBJ2-5; 8 nucleotides match TRBD1. The CDR3 sequence is 16 residues long. After removal of 5 bases from V and 2 bases from J, the junction contained 10 bases not matched to a gene. Germline CDR1 and CDR2: SEHNR and FQNEAQ (reference sequence). The chain's CDR3 is CASSAPGGDTQETQYF. DNA of the CDR3: TGTGCCAGCAGCGCCCCAGGGGGCGACACTCAAGAGACCCAGTACTTC.

This clonotype occurred many times. The rearrangement uses TRBV29-1 and TRBJ2-1, with a possible D match to TRBD2 (6 bases). V gave up 5 bases and J gave up 4 bases, with 12 bases separating them. There are 13 residues in the CDR3. From germline, CDR1 is SQVTM and CDR2 ANQGSEA. The CDR3 spells CSVPAAGYNEQFF. The CDR3 region has the DNA TGCAGCGTTCCAGCGGCGGGGTACAATGAGCAGTTCTTC.

This clonotype has just a few counts. This chain connects TRBV14 to TRBJ2-5; D is uncertain. There are 13 residues in the CDR3. Trimming took off 4 bases at V and 3 bases at J, with 9 bases between the two ends. Germline assignment: CDR1 SGHDN and CDR2 FVKESK. The CDR3: CASSRPPEETQYF. CDR3 in DNA: TGTGCCAGCAGCCGACCCCCGGAAGAGACCCAGTACTTC.

V and J are TRBV7-2 and TRBJ2-7; TRBD2 is a possible D gene (6 bases). CDR3 size: 16 residues. Germline V CDR1 and CDR2: SGHTA, FQGNSA. The germline V and J ends were trimmed by 6 bases and 4 bases, with 22 bases remaining between them. As DNA, the CDR3 is TGTGCCAGCAGTCCCACCCCGGGGGTCCTAGGGTACGAGCAGTACTTC. This sequence encodes CASSPTPGVLGYEQYF.

The CDR3: CASSQAWQGATGELFF. DNA of the CDR3: TGCGCCAGCAGCCAAGCGTGGCAGGGGGCGACCGGGGAGCTGTTTTTT. V usage is TRBV4-1 and J usage is TRBJ2-2, with TRBD1 identical over 8 bases. The germline V gene has CDR1 MGHRA and CDR2 YSYEKL. Trimming cost V 1 base and J 5 bases; bases outside gene matches: 6. The CDR3 is 16 amino acids.

This rearrangement joins TRBV5-6 to TRBJ1-3, with 12 bases fitting TRBD1. The junction had 6 bases not matched to a gene; V was cut back by 2 bases and J by 0 bases. This CDR3 is 18 amino acids long. Per the germline V gene, CDR1 is SGHDT and CDR2 is YYEEEE. CDR3 nucleotides: TGTGCCAGCAGCTTATCCGGGACAGGGGGCTCCTCTGGAAACACCATATATTTT. Encoded protein: CASSLSGTGGSSGNTIYF. The variable domain in full, completed from reference TRBV5-6 and TRBJ1-3, reads DAGVTQSPTHLIKTRGQQVTLRCSPKSGHDTVSWYQQALGQGPQFIFQYYEEEERQRGNFPDRFSGHQFPNYSSELNVNALLLGDSALYLCASSLSGTGGSSGNTIYFGEGSWLTVV.

This rearrangement joins TRBV5-6 to TRBJ2-7; D is unresolved. The CDR3 is made up of 12 amino acids. In germline, CDR1 is SGHDT, CDR2 YYEEEE. The V and J ends lost 4 bases and 2 bases respectively, with 7 bases between them. CDR3 nucleotides: TGTGCCAGCAGCCGGCAGACCTACGAGCAGTACGTC. Translating gives CASSRQTYEQYV.

Only a few counts were recorded for this clonotype. The chain employs TRBV5-1 and TRBJ1-5; D possibly corresponds to TRBD1 (5 bases). Trimming took off 0 bases at V and 1 base at J, with 17 bases between the two ends. CDR1 and CDR2 (germline): SGHRS, YFSETQ. CDR3 length equals 18 residues. The CDR3 sequence is CASSLEGSDYGSNQPQHF. CDR3 in DNA: TGCGCCAGCAGCTTGGAGGGGTCGGACTATGGAAGCAATCAGCCCCAGCATTTT.

This chain uses TRBV5-4 with TRBJ1-2, with a weak D call TRBD1 (5 bases). V lost 4 bases and J lost 7, with 20 bases in between. This CDR3 comprises 15 residues. Looked up from germline, CDR1 is SGHNT and CDR2 is YYREEE (reference sequence). CDR3 residues: CASSESLGTTGGYTF. For the CDR3, the DNA is TGTGCCAGCAGCGAGAGCCTAGGGACGACGGGTGGCTACACCTTC.

The sample holds a few counts of this clonotype. This sequence joins TRBV11-2 and TRBJ2-3; 7 positions match TRBD2. This CDR3 has 15 amino acids. Trimming at V came to 1 base and at J to 8 bases, leaving 9 bases not matched to a gene. Germline V CDR1 and CDR2: SGHAT, FQNNGV. CDR3: CASSLVGTRGGTQYF. CDR3 DNA sequence: TGTGCCAGCAGCTTAGTAGGGACGCGCGGGGGTACGCAGTATTTT.

The table lists this clonotype with a few counts. This chain uses TRBV7-2 with TRBJ1-2; 7 bases map to TRBD1. The CDR3 extends over 14 amino acids. The germline CDR1 and CDR2 sequences are SGHTA and FQGNSA. V gave up 1 base and J gave up 7 bases; unmatched junction bases: 6. The DNA for the CDR3 is TGTGCCAGCAGCTTAGATCCCGACAGGGCTGGCTACACCTTC. Residues: CASSLDPDRAGYTF.

This clonotype was detected many times. The chain joins TRBV6-2 or TRBV6-3 to TRBJ1-1, with 9 bases lining up with TRBD1. Unmatched junction bases numbered 8, after V lost 2 bases and J lost 4 bases. The V gene's germline CDR1 is MNHEY and CDR2 SVGEGT. The CDR3 is made up of 16 amino acids. CDR3 residues: CASSYTPGQGVTEAFF. The CDR3 coding sequence is TGTGCCAGCAGTTACACACCGGGACAGGGTGTCACTGAAGCTTTCTTT.

This clonotype was counted a few times. The chain recombines TRBV6-5 with TRBJ2-5; D may be TRBD1 (6 bases). CDR1 and CDR2 (germline): MNHEY, SVGAGI. The V and J ends lost 5 bases and 4 bases respectively, with 14 bases between them. There are 14 residues in the CDR3. CDR3 nucleotide sequence: TGTGCCAGCAGTCCGCAGGGGCCCCGAGAGACCCAGTACTTC. Its translation: CASSPQGPRETQYF.

CDR3 in DNA: TGTGCCAGCAGCCGGACAGGGGAATCGGATACGCAGTATTTT. Its protein product is CASSRTGESDTQYF. The rearrangement uses TRBV6-4 and TRBJ2-3; 9 nucleotides align to TRBD1. The germline V gene has CDR1 MRHNA and CDR2 SNTAGT. V shed 6 bases, J shed 6 bases, and the junction held 7 bases outside the gene matches. The CDR3 contains 14 residues.

This clonotype was recorded a few times. This chain links TRBV7-9 with TRBJ2-1; D is unresolved. Germline V gene sequence: CDR1 SEHNR, CDR2 FQNEAQ (reference sequence). This CDR3 has 15 amino acids. V gave up 8 bases and J gave up 3 bases, with 17 bases separating them. CDR3 bases: TGTGCCAGCTCCTCCCCCCTCCCATACTACAATGAGCAGTTCTTC. As protein: CASSSPLPYYNEQFF.

This chain links TRBV6-5 with TRBJ2-7; no reliable D call. The CDR3 has 10 amino acids. Trimming took 10 bases from V and 12 from J, leaving 16 bases between them. Germline lookup yields CDR1 MNHEY and CDR2 SVGAGI. CDR3 in amino acids: CAINRLPLYV. As DNA, the CDR3 is TGTGCCATCAACCGGCTCCCCCTGTACGTC.

This clonotype has only a few counts. This chain uses TRBV29-1 with TRBJ2-7; the D gene is possibly TRBD1 (7 bases). V lost 6 bases, J lost 7 bases, and 16 bases lay in between. Germline-derived CDR1 and CDR2 are SQVTM and ANQGSEA. The length of the CDR3 is 12 residues. In DNA form, the CDR3 reads TGCAGCGTAGCCGCAGGGGGAGGAGAGCAGTACTTC. Amino acids: CSVAAGGGEQYF.

This clonotype came up many times. The CDR3, as DNA: TGTGCCAGCACCTGGGGGGGGAACTCCTACAATGAGCAGTTCTTC. This encodes CASTWGGNSYNEQFF. V is TRBV12-3 or TRBV12-4 and J is TRBJ2-1; 7 nucleotides align to TRBD2. V trimming: 7 bases; J trimming: 0 bases; junction bases outside the gene matches: 6. This CDR3 region has 15 residues.

V gene TRBV29-1 combines with J gene TRBJ2-1; 10 bases agree with TRBD2. This CDR3 is built from 13 residues. V dropped 4 bases and J dropped 10; count of bases not matched to a gene: 7. Germline V gene data show CDR1 as SQVTM and CDR2 as ANQGSEA. CDR3 loop: CSVGTSGEREQFF. In DNA form, the CDR3 reads TGCAGCGTTGGTACTAGCGGGGAGCGGGAGCAGTTCTTC.

This clonotype was counted a few times. The gene calls are TRBV4-3 and TRBJ1-3; D may be TRBD1 (6 bases). V was shortened by 0 bases and J by 1 base, with 10 bases between the two germline ends. This CDR3 spans 16 amino acids. The V gene's germline CDR1 is LGHNA and CDR2 YSLEER. DNA of the CDR3: TGCGCCAGCAGCCAAGACAGAGGGACATCTGGAAACACCATATATTTT. This translates into CASSQDRGTSGNTIYF.

The table lists this clonotype with a few counts. The chain is built from TRBV9 and TRBJ1-1, with D possibly being TRBD1 (6 bases). The germline CDR1 and CDR2 sequences are SGDLS and YYNGEE. This CDR3 contains 16 residues. The V end lost 5 bases, the J end lost 1 base, and 18 bases lay between the germline ends. The CDR3 sequence is CASSLVMGARNTEAFF. CDR3 coding DNA: TGTGCCAGCAGTTTAGTCATGGGGGCAAGGAACACTGAAGCTTTCTTT.

This clonotype showed up just a few times. The chain combines TRBV6-2 or TRBV6-3 with TRBJ2-3; possible D gene TRBD1, 6 bases. The CDR3 length is 14 residues. Germline CDR1 reads MNHEY; CDR2 reads SVGEGT. Trimming left V 7 bases short and J 0 bases short, with 11 bases between. The CDR3 nucleotides read TGTGCCAGCAATCGAAGGGGGAGCACAGATACGCAGTATTTT. It is translated as CASNRRGSTDTQYF.

The chain links TRBV27 to TRBJ1-1; no firm D call. Germline V gene data show CDR1 as MNHEY and CDR2 as SMNVEV (reference sequence). Deletions cut 6 bases from V and 8 bases from J, with 13 bases between. The CDR3 has 12 residues. This CDR3 reads CASSPGSGEAFF. For the CDR3, the DNA is TGTGCCAGCAGCCCAGGTTCGGGGGAAGCTTTCTTT.